This entry lists 22 T cell receptor beta chains sequenced from one sample in a study of beta chain features in type 1 diabetes. Findings and caveats of the study: For Type 1 diabetes patients, all four CD4+ subsets carried TCRB CDR3s that were moderately but significantly shorter.

For these TCRs, the target antigens are not known. What was sequenced were expressed TCRB transcripts, since all of the isolated RNA had been reverse transcribed. Assay: immunoSEQ multiplex PCR; the TCRdb copy retains only in-frame clones and omits some. The table has around 690,000 clones, 12% seen once. Sequencing input: naive CD4+ T cells from blood. The receptors here all came from a man younger than 45 with type 1 diabetes.

The chain links TRBV7-9 to TRBJ1-6, with 10 bases aligning to TRBD1. The CDR3 totals 17 residues. CDR1 and CDR2 from the germline V gene are SEHNR and FQNEAQ (reference sequence). J lost 10 bases, V lost 5 bases, and 14 bases had no gene match. The CDR3 DNA follows: TGTGCCAGCAGCCCAGGGACAGGGGAGCTCGTCAACTCACCCCTCCACTTT. Its protein product is CASSPGTGELVNSPLHF.

On this clone: The same CDR3 also results from other DNA sequences found in this sample. The chain recombines TRBV7-9 with TRBJ1-2; D possibly corresponds to TRBD1 (5 bases). Germline assignment: CDR1 SEHNR and CDR2 FQNEAQ (reference sequence). CDR3 length: 13 amino acids. V was shortened by 1 base and J by 4 bases, with 7 bases between the two germline ends. CDR3: CASSLVGGYGYTF. In DNA, the CDR3 is TGTGCCAGCAGCTTAGTGGGGGGCTATGGCTACACCTTC.

This sequence joins TRBV29-1 and TRBJ2-5, with D possibly called TRBD1 or TRBD2 (6 bases each). Germline V gives CDR1 SQVTM, CDR2 ANQGSEA. V was trimmed by 3 bases and J by 2 bases, leaving 13 bases between them. The CDR3 is 14 residues long. CDR3 sequence reads: CSVDPGAGQETQYF. DNA of the CDR3: TGCAGCGTTGACCCGGGGGCGGGGCAAGAGACCCAGTACTTC.

This clone has only a few counts. The junction departs from the called germline gene at one end, perhaps through a read error. This chain links TRBV6-1 with TRBJ2-1, with TRBD1 matching over 8 bases. The germline V gene has CDR1 MNHNS and CDR2 SASEGT. This CDR3 has 18 amino acids. As DNA, the CDR3 is TGTGCCATCAGTGAGCCGACAGGGGCCTCCCCCCTAGGAAATGAGCAGTTCTTC. Translating it yields CAISEPTGASPLGNEQFF.

Only a few counts were recorded for this clone. The genes are TRBV30 and TRBJ1-3; unclear D gene. CDR1 is GTSNPN and CDR2 is SVGIG in the germline V gene (reference sequence). The CDR3 contains 15 residues. V dropped 0 bases and J dropped 0 bases, with 9 bases sitting between them. The CDR3: CAWSVRASSGNTIYF. The CDR3 DNA sequence: TGTGCCTGGAGTGTACGGGCCTCCTCTGGAAACACCATATATTTT. Filled out from reference TRBV30 and TRBJ1-3, the complete variable domain reads SQTIHQWPATLVQPVGSPLSLECTVEGTSNPNLYWYRQAAGRGLQLLFYSVGIGQISSEVPQNLSASRPQDRQFILSSKKLLLSDSGFYLCAWSVRASSGNTIYFGEGSWLTVV.

This rearrangement joins TRBV16 to TRBJ1-2; TRBD1 matches 8 bases. The CDR3 sequence is 13 residues long. Germline V gene data show CDR1 as KGHSY and CDR2 as FQNENV. Trimming removed 7 bases from V and 4 bases from J; junction bases left unmatched: 5. CDR3 nucleotides: TGTGCCAGCACCCCGGACAGGGTCTATGGCTACACCTTC. Its translation: CASTPDRVYGYTF.

The chain links TRBV28 to TRBJ1-4; D is ambiguous. CDR3 size: 12 residues. Germline V gives CDR1 MDHEN, CDR2 SYDVKM. The V and J ends lost 2 bases and 13 bases respectively, with 11 bases between them. This CDR3 reads CASSLVAGRLFF. CDR3 coding DNA: TGTGCCAGCAGTTTAGTCGCGGGTAGACTGTTTTTT. Full variable domain (remainder filled in from reference TRBV28 and TRBJ1-4): DVKVTQSSRYLVKRTGEKVFLECVQDMDHENMFWYRQDPGLGLRLIYFSYDVKMKEKGDIPEGYSVSREKKERFSLILESASTNQTSMYLCASSLVAGRLFFGSGTQLSVL.

This clone turned up a few times. V is TRBV7-9 and J is TRBJ2-5; no clear D gene. In germline, CDR1 is SEHNR, CDR2 FQNEAQ (reference sequence). Trimming cost V 2 bases and J 4 bases, with 11 bases left between them. The CDR3 consists of 14 residues. CDR3 sequence (DNA): TGTGCCAGCAGCTTAAACAGCCTAAGAGAGACCCAGTACTTC. This codes for CASSLNSLRETQYF.

This CDR3 is CASSDNYNEQFF. CDR3 coding DNA: TGTGCCAGCAGTGACAATTACAATGAGCAGTTCTTC. The rearrangement uses TRBV6-4 and TRBJ2-1; D gene uncertain. Looked up from germline, CDR1 is MRHNA and CDR2 is SNTAGT. V shed 2 bases and J shed 4 bases, with 3 bases lying between them. CDR3 length: 12 residues.

This sequence joins TRBV7-2 and TRBJ1-1; 7 nucleotides match TRBD1. CDR3 size: 14 residues. The V gene's germline CDR1 is SGHTA and CDR2 FQGNSA. After removal of 3 bases from V and 4 bases from J, the junction contained 5 bases not matched to a gene. This CDR3 reads CASSFKGAGTEAFF. The DNA for the CDR3 is TGTGCCAGCAGCTTTAAGGGGGCGGGCACTGAAGCTTTCTTT.

J is TRBJ1-6 and V is TRBV5-1; D unresolved. The CDR3 consists of 18 residues. CDR1 is SGHRS, CDR2 YFSETQ, per germline. V lost 0 bases and J lost 0, with 13 bases in between. Here the CDR3 reads CASSLVGLRSSYNSPLHF. Here the CDR3 DNA reads TGCGCCAGCAGCTTGGTGGGTCTGCGGAGCTCCTATAATTCACCCCTCCACTTT.

V is TRBV6-6 and J is TRBJ2-1, with 7 bases lining up with TRBD1. J was trimmed by 1 base and V by 2 bases; bases with no gene match: 5. This CDR3 comprises 16 residues. Per the germline V gene, CDR1 is MNHNY and CDR2 is SVGAGI (reference sequence). The CDR3 sequence: CASSYGNRGSYNEQFF. The CDR3 nucleotides read TGTGCCAGCAGTTACGGTAACAGGGGATCCTACAATGAGCAGTTCTTC.

The chain carries TRBV4-1 and TRBJ1-2; 11 bases align to TRBD1. Trimming at V came to 4 bases and at J to 7 bases, leaving 8 bases not matched to a gene. The CDR3 runs to 15 residues. Germline CDR1 reads MGHRA; CDR2 reads YSYEKL. CDR3 amino acids: CASSPGGQGATGYTF. In DNA form, the CDR3 reads TGCGCCAGCAGCCCAGGAGGACAGGGGGCGACTGGCTACACCTTC.

This rearrangement joins TRBV9 to TRBJ2-5; tentative D call: TRBD2 (5 bases). Trimming shortened V by 0 bases and J by 5 bases, and 14 bases separated the two germline ends. The CDR3 extends over 15 amino acids. The germline V gene encodes CDR1 SGDLS and CDR2 YYNGEE. Here the CDR3 DNA reads TGTGCCAGCAGCGTAGGGGGAGACCTTAGGGAGACCCAGTACTTC. It codes for CASSVGGDLRETQYF. The whole variable domain, filled in from reference TRBV9 and TRBJ2-5, reads DSGVTQTPKHLITATGQRVTLRCSPRSGDLSVYWYQQSLDQGLQFLIQYYNGEERAKGNILERFSAQQFPDLHSELNLSSLELGDSALYFCASSVGGDLRETQYFGPGTRLLVL.

This clone was found a few times. The J gene is TRBJ2-5, the V gene TRBV7-8; 9 nucleotides match TRBD2. There are 16 residues in the CDR3. Looked up from germline, CDR1 is SGHVS and CDR2 is FQNEAQ. The V segment lost 1 base and the J segment 2 bases; nucleotides outside the gene matches: 5. CDR3 coding DNA: TGTGCCAGCAGCTTAGGTAGTACTAGCGGGCAAGAGACCCAGTACTTC. This encodes CASSLGSTSGQETQYF. The variable domain in full, with the rest retrieved from reference TRBV7-8 and TRBJ2-5, is GAGVSQSPRYKVAKRGQDVALRCDPISGHVSLFWYQQALGQGPEFLTYFQNEAQLDKSGLPSDRFFAERPEGSVSTLKIQRTQQEDSAVYLCASSLGSTSGQETQYFGPGTRLLVL.

This chain joins TRBV2 and TRBJ1-5; no firm D call. V was trimmed by 4 bases and J by 0 bases, leaving 10 bases between them. The germline gives CDR1 SNHLY, CDR2 FYNNEI. The CDR3 length is 15 residues. CDR3 sequence: CASSVAAYSNQPQHF. CDR3 DNA: TGTGCCAGCAGTGTGGCGGCGTATAGCAATCAGCCCCAGCATTTT.

This rearrangement joins TRBV14 to TRBJ2-7; D call uncertain. This CDR3 spans 14 amino acids. The V gene lost 0 bases and the J gene lost 0 bases, with 6 bases spanning the gap. Germline CDR1 reads SGHDN; CDR2 reads FVKESK. CDR3 bases: TGTGCCAGCAGCCAAGACAAGGTCTCCTACGAGCAGTACTTC. Protein product: CASSQDKVSYEQYF.

As for this clone: Other nucleotide sequences from this sample produce the same CDR3. The rearrangement joins TRBV7-2 to TRBJ1-5; tentatively, D is TRBD1 (6 bases). The CDR3 is 14 amino acids. The V gene's germline CDR1 is SGHTA and CDR2 FQGNSA. V lost 3 bases and J lost 2, with 8 bases in between. CDR3 in amino acids: CASSFRTGNQPQHF. CDR3 bases: TGTGCCAGCAGCTTCCGGACAGGCAATCAGCCCCAGCATTTT.

This clone has just a few counts. The chain carries TRBV15 and TRBJ2-3, with a possible D match to TRBD1 (5 bases). CDR1 and CDR2 (germline): LNHNV, YYDKDF (reference sequence). The V end was cut by 3 bases, the J end by 2 bases, with 18 bases between. The CDR3 is 17 amino acids. The CDR3 nucleotides are TGTGCCACCAGCAGGAGTTCAGGGTCCCTCACCACAGATACGCAGTATTTT. Translation: CATSRSSGSLTTDTQYF.

Only a few counts were recorded for this clone. This chain uses TRBV7-2 with TRBJ2-5; 9 bases are a match to TRBD2. The germline V gene encodes CDR1 SGHTA and CDR2 FQGNSA. The CDR3 runs to 16 residues. Trimming took 3 bases from V and 5 from J; bases not matched to a gene: 10. As DNA, the CDR3 is TGTGCCAGCAGCTTCTTTAGCGGGGGCCTGGGGGAGACCCAGTACTTC. It translates to CASSFFSGGLGETQYF.

The chain joins TRBV5-1 to TRBJ2-7; TRBD2 is a possible D gene (6 bases). This CDR3 has 15 amino acids. The germline V gene encodes CDR1 SGHRS and CDR2 YFSETQ. V was cut by 0 bases and J by 0 bases, with 10 bases left in between. The CDR3 loop reads CASSLGVAASYEQYF. The DNA of the CDR3 is TGCGCCAGCAGCTTGGGAGTAGCGGCCTCCTACGAGCAGTACTTC.

This clone has more than one count but fewer than ten. The sample contains more than one DNA sequence encoding this CDR3. This chain links TRBV18 with TRBJ1-2; D not resolved. The CDR3 has 12 residues. Deletions cut 1 base from V and 7 bases from J, with 7 bases between. Per germline, CDR1 KGHSH and CDR2 LQKENI. CDR3 amino acids: CASSPREGGYTF. The CDR3 DNA is TGTGCCAGCTCACCACGGGAAGGTGGCTACACCTTC. The complete variable domain, with remaining parts taken from reference TRBV18 and TRBJ1-2, reads NAGVMQNPRHLVRRRGQEARLRCSPMKGHSHVYWYRQLPEEGLKFMVYLQKENIIDESGMPKERFSAEFPKEGPSILRIQQVVRGDSAAYFCASSPREGGYTFGSGTRLTVV.